This T cell receptor (beta chain) originates from a study of blood T cell repertoires in COVID-19. Across the study: Specimens from acute and convalescent COVID-19 originated in the United States, Italy and Spain.

The V segment lost 2 bases and the J segment 7 bases; nucleotides outside the gene matches: 7. The germline V gene encodes CDR1 MNHEY and CDR2 SVGAGI. The CDR3 has 15 residues. Authors' analysis steps: Using reference gene primer amplification, nucleated cell counts were estimated. TCRdb's table, derived via immunoSEQ multiplex PCR, lists solely in-frame clones and lacks some. That table supplies the V and J calls and clone size; D and trimming were determined from the DNA. The sample yields over 200,000 clones, 75% to 90% seen once. Sequenced input: peripheral blood. V is TRBV6-5 and J is TRBJ2-4, with 8 nucleotides matching TRBD1. The sequence came from a human donor in a cohort sampled during active COVID-19. The CDR3 coding sequence is TGTGCCAGCAGTTACCGACAGGGGTTGGTGAACATTCAGTACTTC. This codes for CASSYRQGLVNIQYF.